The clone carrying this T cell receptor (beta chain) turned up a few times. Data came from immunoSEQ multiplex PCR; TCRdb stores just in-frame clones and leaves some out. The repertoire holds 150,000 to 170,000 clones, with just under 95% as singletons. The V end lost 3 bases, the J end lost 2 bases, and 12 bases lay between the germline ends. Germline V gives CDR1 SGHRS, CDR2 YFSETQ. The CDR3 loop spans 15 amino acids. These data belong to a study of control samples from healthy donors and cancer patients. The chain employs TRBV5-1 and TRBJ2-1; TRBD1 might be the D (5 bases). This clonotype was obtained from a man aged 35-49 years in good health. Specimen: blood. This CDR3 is CASSSDIQTYNEQFF. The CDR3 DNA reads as TGCGCCAGCAGCTCGGACATCCAGACCTACAATGAGCAGTTCTTC.